These 9 T cell receptor beta chains came from one sample sequenced in a study of control samples from healthy donors and cancer patients. TCRdb's copy holds only in-frame clones and misses some; the assay was immunoSEQ multiplex PCR. This table holds 150,000 or so clones, roughly 89% found once. The source material was blood. The origin of the receptors is a man aged 30 to 45 in good health.

The rearrangement joins TRBV5-1 to TRBJ2-5, with D maybe TRBD1 (6 bases). CDR3 length: 14 amino acids. Germline loops: CDR1 SGHRS, CDR2 YFSETQ. Between the trimmed V and J ends, which lost 4 bases and 1 base, there was a span of 11 bases. The CDR3 region is CASSTGQPQETQYF. Written as DNA, the CDR3 is TGCGCCAGCAGCACTGGACAGCCCCAAGAGACCCAGTACTTC.

The chain couples TRBV5-1 to TRBJ2-1; the D gene is possibly TRBD2 (6 bases). Trimming took 5 bases from V and 6 from J, leaving 18 bases between them. In germline, CDR1 is SGHRS, CDR2 YFSETQ. The CDR3 is made up of 15 amino acids. Written as DNA, the CDR3 is TGCGCCAGCAGGGCGATCCCCATGGGGGGCAATGAGCAGTTCTTC. This codes for CASRAIPMGGNEQFF.

V and J are TRBV6-5 and TRBJ2-2; TRBD2 agrees at 8 bases. The CDR3 covers 11 residues. CDR1 and CDR2 (germline): MNHEY, SVGAGI. The V segment lost 6 bases and the J segment 16 bases; nucleotides outside the gene matches: 7. The CDR3 DNA follows: TGTGCCAGCAGCCAAGCGGGAGAGGAGTTTTTT. Protein product: CASSQAGEEFF.

This clone was recorded a few times. The chain couples TRBV6-5 to TRBJ1-1; D remains ambiguous. The V end was cut by 8 bases, the J end by 5 bases, with 6 bases between. CDR1 and CDR2 from the germline V gene are MNHEY and SVGAGI. The CDR3 sequence is 10 residues long. CDR3 sequence reads: CASGRTEAFF. The CDR3, as DNA: TGTGCCAGCGGACGGACTGAAGCTTTCTTT.

The rearrangement uses TRBV3-1 (or the pseudogene TRBV3-2) and TRBJ1-3, with D unresolved. Trimming shortened V by 1 base and J by 3 bases, and 10 bases separated the two germline ends. From germline, CDR1 is LGHDT and CDR2 YNNKEL (reference sequence). CDR3 size: 15 residues. CDR3 in DNA: TGTGCCAGCAGCCAAGCCGCGGGGTTTGGAAACACCATATATTTT. Its protein is CASSQAAGFGNTIYF.

This chain uses TRBV3-1 (or the pseudogene TRBV3-2) with TRBJ1-3; possible D gene TRBD1, 6 bases. CDR1 and CDR2 (germline): LGHDT, YNNKEL (reference sequence). This CDR3 is 15 amino acids long. V lost 4 bases and J lost 3, with 13 bases in between. CDR3 protein: CASSPQGWVGNTIYF. In nucleotides, the CDR3 is TGTGCCAGCAGCCCTCAGGGGTGGGTTGGAAACACCATATATTTT.

The rearrangement uses TRBV7-9 and TRBJ1-5; no definite D call. Trimming cost V 4 bases and J 2 bases, with 12 bases left between them. The CDR3 sequence is 15 residues long. The germline V gene has CDR1 SEHNR and CDR2 FQNEAQ (reference sequence). The CDR3 protein is CASSSPHSGNQPQHF. For the CDR3, the DNA is TGTGCCAGCAGCTCCCCCCATTCCGGCAATCAGCCCCAGCATTTT. The variable domain in full, completed from reference TRBV7-9 and TRBJ1-5, reads DTGVSQNPRHKITKRGQNVTFRCDPISEHNRLYWYRQTLGQGPEFLTYFQNEAQLEKSRLLSDRFSAERPKGSFSTLEIQRTEQGDSAMYLCASSSPHSGNQPQHFGDGTRLSIL.

This chain uses TRBV11-2 with TRBJ1-1; TRBD1 agrees at 7 bases. After removal of 5 bases from V and 7 bases from J, the junction contained 13 bases not matched to a gene. The CDR3 has 15 residues. Germline V gives CDR1 SGHAT, CDR2 FQNNGV. CDR3: CASSLRRGLRDEAFF. CDR3 DNA sequence: TGTGCCAGCAGCCTAAGAAGGGGGCTACGAGATGAAGCTTTCTTT. The variable domain in full, completed from reference TRBV11-2 and TRBJ1-1, reads EAGVAQSPRYKIIEKRQSVAFWCNPISGHATLYWYQQILGQGPKLLIQFQNNGVVDDSQLPKDRFSAERLKGVDSTLKIQPAKLEDSAVYLCASSLRRGLRDEAFFGQGTRLTVV.

The chain joins TRBV7-8 to TRBJ2-7; TRBD1 might be the D (5 bases). The CDR3 loop spans 13 amino acids. The germline V gene has CDR1 SGHVS and CDR2 FQNEAQ. V shed 5 bases and J shed 7 bases, with 15 bases lying between them. The CDR3, as DNA: TGTGCCAGCAGCACCCGCTATAGGGGTGAGCAGTACTTC. It specifies CASSTRYRGEQYF.